This T cell receptor beta chain was sequenced in a study of T cell repertoires in cytomegalovirus infection. TCRdb fed the reads into MiXCR, producing one record per CDR3 protein. The repertoire has 450,000 to 600,000 distinct CDR3 sequences, 40% to 50% of them found once; the top ten carry around 45%. The germline V and J ends were trimmed by 6 bases and 0 bases, with 12 bases remaining between them. The CDR3 runs to 15 residues. Germline loops: CDR1 SGHTA, CDR2 FQGNSA. Worth noting for this clonotype: Its antigen is unknown.

V gene TRBV7-2 combines with J gene TRBJ2-1, with D perhaps TRBD2 (7 bases). Material: cultured PBMCs, obtained from culture after CMV antigen stimulation. The receptor's source is a human donor in good health (CMV status not recorded). Some clones in this sample may be carry-over from other donors' samples. The CDR3 DNA sequence: TGTGCCAGCAGTTCTAGGGGGGGCTCCTACAATGAGCAGTTCTTC. Translating gives CASSSRGGSYNEQFF. Complete variable domain (other parts from reference TRBV7-2 and TRBJ2-1): GAGVSQSPSNKVTEKGKDVELRCDPISGHTALYWYRQSLGQGLEFLIYFQGNSAPDKSGLPSDRFSAERTGGSVSTLTIQRTQQEDSAVYLCASSSRGGSYNEQFFGPGTRLTVL.